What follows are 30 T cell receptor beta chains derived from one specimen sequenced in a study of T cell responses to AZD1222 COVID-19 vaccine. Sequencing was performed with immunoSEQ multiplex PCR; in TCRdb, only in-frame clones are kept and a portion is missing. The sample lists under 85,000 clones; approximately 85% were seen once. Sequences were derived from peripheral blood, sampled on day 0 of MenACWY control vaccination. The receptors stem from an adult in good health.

The CDR3 DNA reads as TGTGCCAGCAGCCCTCTCCTCACGTACCAAGAGACCCAGTACTTC. Amino acids: CASSPLLTYQETQYF. The rearrangement joins TRBV7-2 to TRBJ2-5; D is uncertain. Germline assignment: CDR1 SGHTA and CDR2 FQGNSA. The CDR3 has 15 amino acids. V was pared by 5 bases and J by 0 bases, with 13 bases between.

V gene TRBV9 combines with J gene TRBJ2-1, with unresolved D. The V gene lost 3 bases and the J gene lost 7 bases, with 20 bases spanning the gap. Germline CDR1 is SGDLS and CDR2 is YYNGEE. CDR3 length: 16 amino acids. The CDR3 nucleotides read TGTGCCAGCAGCGCCGCCCCCGGAACGGGCCAAAATGAGCAGTTCTTC. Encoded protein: CASSAAPGTGQNEQFF.

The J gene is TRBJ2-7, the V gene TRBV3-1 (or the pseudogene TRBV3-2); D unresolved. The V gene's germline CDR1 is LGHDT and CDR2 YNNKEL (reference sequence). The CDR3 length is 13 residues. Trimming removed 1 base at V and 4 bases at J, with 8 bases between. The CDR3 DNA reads TGTGCCAGCAGCCAAGCACCTTCGTACGAGCAGTACTTC. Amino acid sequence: CASSQAPSYEQYF.

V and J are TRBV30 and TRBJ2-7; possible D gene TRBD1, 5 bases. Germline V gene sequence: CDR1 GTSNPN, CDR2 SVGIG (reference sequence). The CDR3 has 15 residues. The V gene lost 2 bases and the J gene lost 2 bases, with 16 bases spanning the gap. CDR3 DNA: TGTGCCTGGAGTCAGAAGGGATTAGGGGCCTACGAGCAGTACTTC. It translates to CAWSQKGLGAYEQYF.

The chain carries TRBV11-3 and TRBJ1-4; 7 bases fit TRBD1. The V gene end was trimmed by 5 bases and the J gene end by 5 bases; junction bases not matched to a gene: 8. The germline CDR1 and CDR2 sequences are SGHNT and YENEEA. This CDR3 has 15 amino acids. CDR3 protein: CASSTPAGGNEKLFF. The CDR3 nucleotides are TGTGCCAGCAGCACGCCGGCAGGGGGGAATGAAAAACTGTTTTTT.

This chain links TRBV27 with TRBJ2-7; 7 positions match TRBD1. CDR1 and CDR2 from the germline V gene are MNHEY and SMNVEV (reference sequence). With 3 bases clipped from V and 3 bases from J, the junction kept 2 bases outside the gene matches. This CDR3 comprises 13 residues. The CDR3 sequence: CASSFGQDYEQYF. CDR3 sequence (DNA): TGTGCCAGCAGTTTCGGACAGGACTACGAGCAGTACTTC.

The CDR3, as DNA: TGCGCCAGCAGCTTGTTGCAGGCAGCTAACTATGGCTACACCTTC. Encoded protein: CASSLLQAANYGYTF. This rearrangement joins TRBV5-1 to TRBJ1-2; D gene ambiguous. The V end lost 1 base, the J end lost 0 bases, and 10 bases lay between the germline ends. The CDR3 runs to 15 residues. The germline V gene encodes CDR1 SGHRS and CDR2 YFSETQ.

The DNA of the CDR3 is TGTGCCAGCTCACGGGAGGCAGGACTTTACGAGCAGTACTTC. It yields the protein CASSREAGLYEQYF. The chain is built from TRBV18 and TRBJ2-7, with D perhaps TRBD2 (6 bases). The CDR3 totals 14 residues. The germline CDR1 and CDR2 sequences are KGHSH and LQKENI. Trimming removed 4 bases at V and 4 bases at J, with 14 bases between.

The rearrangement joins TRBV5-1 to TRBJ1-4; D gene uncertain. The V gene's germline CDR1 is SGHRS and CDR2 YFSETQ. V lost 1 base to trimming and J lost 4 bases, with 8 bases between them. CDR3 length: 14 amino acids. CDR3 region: CASSLNGFNEKLFF. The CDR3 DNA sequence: TGCGCCAGCAGCTTGAACGGGTTTAATGAAAAACTGTTTTTT.

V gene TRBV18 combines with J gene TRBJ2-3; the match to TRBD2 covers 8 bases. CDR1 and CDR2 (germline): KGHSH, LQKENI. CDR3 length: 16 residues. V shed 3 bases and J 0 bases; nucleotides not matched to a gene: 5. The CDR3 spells CASSPFSGGSTDTQYF. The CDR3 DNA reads TGTGCCAGCTCACCCTTCAGCGGGGGAAGCACAGATACGCAGTATTTT.

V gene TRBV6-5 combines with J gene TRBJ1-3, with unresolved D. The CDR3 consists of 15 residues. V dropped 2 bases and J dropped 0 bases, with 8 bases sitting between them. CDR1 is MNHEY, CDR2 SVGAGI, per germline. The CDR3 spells CASSYGAGSGNTIYF. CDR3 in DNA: TGTGCCAGCAGTTACGGCGCCGGCTCTGGAAACACCATATATTTT.

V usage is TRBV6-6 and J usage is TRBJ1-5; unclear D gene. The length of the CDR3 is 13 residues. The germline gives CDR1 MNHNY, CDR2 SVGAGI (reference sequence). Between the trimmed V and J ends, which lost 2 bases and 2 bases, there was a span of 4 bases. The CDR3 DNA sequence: TGTGCCAGCAGTTACGGGGGCAATCAGCCCCAGCATTTT. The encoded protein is CASSYGGNQPQHF.

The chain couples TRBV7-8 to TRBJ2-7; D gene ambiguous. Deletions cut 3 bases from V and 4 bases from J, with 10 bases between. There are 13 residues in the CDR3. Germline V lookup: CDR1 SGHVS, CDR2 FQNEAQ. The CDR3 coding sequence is TGTGCCAGCAGCTTTTCCGCCCCTTACGAGCAGTACTTC. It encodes CASSFSAPYEQYF.

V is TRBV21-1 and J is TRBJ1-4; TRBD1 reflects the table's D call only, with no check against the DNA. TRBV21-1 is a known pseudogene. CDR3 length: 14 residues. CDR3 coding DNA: TGTGCCAGCAGCACCCCGGGACAGGGTGGAAAACTGTTTTTT. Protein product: CASSTPGQGGKLFF.

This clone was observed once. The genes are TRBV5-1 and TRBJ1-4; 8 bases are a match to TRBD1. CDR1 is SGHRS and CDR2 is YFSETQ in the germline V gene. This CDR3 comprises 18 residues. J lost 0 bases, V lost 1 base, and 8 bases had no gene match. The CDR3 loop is CASSLFPQGAATNEKLFF. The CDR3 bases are TGCGCCAGCAGCTTGTTTCCGCAGGGGGCTGCAACTAATGAAAAACTGTTTTTT.

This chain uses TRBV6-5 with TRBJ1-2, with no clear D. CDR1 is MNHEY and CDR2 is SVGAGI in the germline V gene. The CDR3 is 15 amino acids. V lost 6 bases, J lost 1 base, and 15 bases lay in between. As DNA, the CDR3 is TGTGCCAGCAGCGACCCCCCCGGACTTAACTATGGCTACACCTTC. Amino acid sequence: CASSDPPGLNYGYTF.

CDR3 sequence reads: CASSGVLADTQYF. In nucleotides, the CDR3 is TGTGCCAGCAGCGGTGTCCTAGCGGATACGCAGTATTTT. The chain has TRBV9 and TRBJ2-3, with a weak D call TRBD2 (6 bases). The CDR3 sequence is 13 residues long. Germline CDR1 is SGDLS and CDR2 is YYNGEE. V was shortened by 3 bases and J by 6 bases, with 11 bases between the two germline ends.

For the CDR3, the DNA is TGTGCCAGCTCACCAAGGTTAGCGGGGAGCAATCAGCCCCAGCATTTT. This gives the protein CASSPRLAGSNQPQHF. V gene TRBV18 combines with J gene TRBJ1-5, with D hard to call. In germline, CDR1 is KGHSH, CDR2 LQKENI. V shed 2 bases and J shed 1 base, with 12 bases lying between them. The CDR3 totals 16 residues.

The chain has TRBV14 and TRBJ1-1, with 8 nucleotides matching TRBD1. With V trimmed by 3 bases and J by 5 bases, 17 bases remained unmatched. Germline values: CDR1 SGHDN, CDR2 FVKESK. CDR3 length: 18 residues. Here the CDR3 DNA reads TGTGCCAGCAGCCAGGAGGAGACAGGGGTCGAGGCGGGGACTGAAGCTTTCTTT. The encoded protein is CASSQEETGVEAGTEAFF.

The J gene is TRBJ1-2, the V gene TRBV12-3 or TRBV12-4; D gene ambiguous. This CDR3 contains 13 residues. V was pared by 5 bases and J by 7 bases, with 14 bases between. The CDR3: CASSPSPTGGYTF. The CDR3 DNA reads TGTGCCAGCAGTCCGTCCCCTACGGGTGGCTACACCTTC.

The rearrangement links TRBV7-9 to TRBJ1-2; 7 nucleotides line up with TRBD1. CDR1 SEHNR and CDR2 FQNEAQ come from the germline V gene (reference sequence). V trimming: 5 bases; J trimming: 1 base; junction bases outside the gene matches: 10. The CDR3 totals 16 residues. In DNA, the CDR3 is TGTGCCAGCAGCGGGAACACAGGGGCCAATAACTATGGCTACACCTTC. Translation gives CASSGNTGANNYGYTF.

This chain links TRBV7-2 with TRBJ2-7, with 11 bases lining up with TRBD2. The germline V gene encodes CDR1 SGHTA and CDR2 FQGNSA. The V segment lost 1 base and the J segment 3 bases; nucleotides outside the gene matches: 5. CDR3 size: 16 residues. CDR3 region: CASSLGLAGGGYEQYF. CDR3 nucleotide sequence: TGTGCCAGCAGCTTAGGGCTAGCGGGGGGCGGCTACGAGCAGTACTTC.

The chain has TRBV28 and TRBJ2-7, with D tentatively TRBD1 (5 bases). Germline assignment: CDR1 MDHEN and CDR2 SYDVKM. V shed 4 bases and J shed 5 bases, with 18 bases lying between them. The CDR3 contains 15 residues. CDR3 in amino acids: CASSSPLTFRDEQYF. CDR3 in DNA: TGTGCCAGCAGTTCCCCTCTAACATTCAGGGACGAGCAGTACTTC.

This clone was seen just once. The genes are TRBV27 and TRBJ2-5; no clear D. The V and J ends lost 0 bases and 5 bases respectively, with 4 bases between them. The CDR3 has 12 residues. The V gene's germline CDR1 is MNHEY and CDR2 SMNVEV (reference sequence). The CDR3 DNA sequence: TGTGCCAGCAGTTTATCGAGGGAGACCCAGTACTTC. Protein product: CASSLSRETQYF.

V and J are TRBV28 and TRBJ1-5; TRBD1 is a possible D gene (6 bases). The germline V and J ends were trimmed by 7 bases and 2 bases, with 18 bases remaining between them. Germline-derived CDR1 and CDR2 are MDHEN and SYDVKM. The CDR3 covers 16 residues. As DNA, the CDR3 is TGTGCCAGCACCCCGAGGGGGGGCGGGGGCAATCAGCCCCAGCATTTT. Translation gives CASTPRGGGGNQPQHF.

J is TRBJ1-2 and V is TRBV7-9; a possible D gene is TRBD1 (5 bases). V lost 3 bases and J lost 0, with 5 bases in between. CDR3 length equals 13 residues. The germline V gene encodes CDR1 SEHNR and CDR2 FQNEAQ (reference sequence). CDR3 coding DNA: TGTGCCAGCAGCTTGACAGCTAACTATGGCTACACCTTC. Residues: CASSLTANYGYTF. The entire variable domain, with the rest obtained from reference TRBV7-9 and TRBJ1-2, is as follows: DTGVSQNPRHKITKRGQNVTFRCDPISEHNRLYWYRQTLGQGPEFLTYFQNEAQLEKSRLLSDRFSAERPKGSFSTLEIQRTEQGDSAMYLCASSLTANYGYTFGSGTRLTVV.

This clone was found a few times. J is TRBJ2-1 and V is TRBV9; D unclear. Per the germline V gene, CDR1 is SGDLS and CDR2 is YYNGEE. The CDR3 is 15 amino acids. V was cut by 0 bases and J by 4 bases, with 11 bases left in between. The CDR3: CASSVDYNLYNEQFF. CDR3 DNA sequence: TGTGCCAGCAGCGTAGATTACAATCTTTACAATGAGCAGTTCTTC.

CDR3 sequence reads: CAISESRIQPQHF. The CDR3 region has the DNA TGTGCCATCAGTGAATCTCGGATTCAGCCCCAGCATTTT. The genes are TRBV10-3 and TRBJ1-5; unclear D gene. The CDR3 length is 13 residues. Looked up from germline, CDR1 is ENHRY and CDR2 is SYGVKD. V was pared by 3 bases and J by 6 bases, with 9 bases between.

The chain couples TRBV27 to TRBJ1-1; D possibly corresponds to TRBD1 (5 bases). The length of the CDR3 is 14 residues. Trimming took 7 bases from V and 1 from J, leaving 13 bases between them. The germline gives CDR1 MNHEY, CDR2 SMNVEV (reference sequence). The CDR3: CASNRLGQNTEAFF. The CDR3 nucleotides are TGTGCCAGCAATCGACTCGGACAGAACACTGAAGCTTTCTTT.

CDR3 sequence reads: CAWSVSGLGGEAFF. CDR3 sequence (DNA): TGTGCCTGGAGTGTATCCGGACTGGGGGGTGAAGCTTTCTTT. V and J are TRBV30 and TRBJ1-1; tentatively, D is TRBD1 (5 bases). CDR3 size: 14 residues. V lost 0 bases and J 7 bases, leaving 15 bases between the germline ends. Germline lookup yields CDR1 GTSNPN and CDR2 SVGIG (reference sequence).